The rows below give T cell receptor beta chains drawn from one sample of a study of regulatory T cells in long-lasting Graves disease. One entry per CDR3 protein, called by TCRdb with MiXCR from the multiplex PCR reads. The sample shows 400,000 to 500,000 distinct CDR3 sequences, roughly 21% of them seen only once. The sequenced sample was peripheral blood mononuclear cells (PBMCs), obtained when the disease was refractory, from a patient treated with antithyroid drugs. Receptor source: a female donor with Graves disease. Each CDR3 is given with its conserved first and last residue. The order of the fields is clone size, CDR3 length, J gene, D gene, V gene, CDR3 protein, CDR3 DNA. A D gene is named only where the DNA matches it firmly. Some rows have no size entry. The others give once, few or many, or a class for an expanded clone.

-	12	TRBJ1-1	-	TRBV6-5	CASSYPGGEAFF	TGTGCCAGCAGTTACCCTGGGGGGGAAGCTTTCTTT
many	13	TRBJ2-7	-	TRBV29-1	CSVGGDRVYEQYF	TGCAGCGTTGGGGGGGACAGAGTCTACGAGCAGTACTTC
many	13	TRBJ1-1	-	TRBV2	CASSEEDRTEAFF	TGTGCCAGCAGTGAAGAGGATAGGACTGAAGCTTTCTTT
few	12	TRBJ2-5	-	TRBV27	CASKGGVETQYF	TGTGCCAGCAAAGGAGGGGTAGAGACCCAGTACTTC
few	18	TRBJ2-7	TRBD1	TRBV7-2	CASSLAAWARDRGHEQYF	TGTGCCAGCAGCTTAGCAGCTTGGGCCCGGGACAGGGGCCACGAGCAGTACTTC
few	15	TRBJ2-7	TRBD2	TRBV12-3/TRBV12-4	CASRPTSGASGEQYF	TGTGCCAGCAGGCCGACTAGCGGGGCGTCGGGGGAGCAGTACTTC
few	14	TRBJ2-3	-	TRBV28	CASSPGDSTDTQYF	TGTGCCAGCAGCCCTGGGGATAGCACAGATACGCAGTATTTT
many	16	TRBJ1-5	TRBD1	TRBV27	CASSFLRGPGGQPQHF	TGTGCCAGCAGTTTCCTCAGGGGGCCTGGGGGTCAGCCCCAGCATTTT
few	15	TRBJ1-3	-	TRBV11-2	CASSSVRGSGNTIYF	TGTGCCAGCAGCTCCGTAAGGGGTTCTGGAAACACCATATATTTT
-	15	TRBJ2-3	-	TRBV28	CASSQPQISTDTQYF	TGTGCCAGCAGTCAGCCTCAAATTAGCACAGATACGCAGTATTTT
few	16	TRBJ1-1	-	TRBV13	CASSWRSDSRNTEAFF	TGTGCCAGCAGCTGGAGATCAGACAGCCGGAACACTGAAGCTTTCTTT
many	16	TRBJ2-3	-	TRBV28	CASLLGGLAFTDTQYF	TGTGCCAGCCTACTGGGGGGGCTAGCGTTTACAGATACGCAGTATTTT
many	12	TRBJ2-7	TRBD2	TRBV29-1	CSATTSGYEQYF	TGCAGCGCAACGACTAGCGGCTACGAGCAGTACTTC
many	15	TRBJ2-7	-	TRBV28	CASSLASFFSYEQYF	TGTGCCAGCAGCCTAGCTAGCTTCTTCTCCTACGAGCAGTACTTC
many	15	TRBJ2-2	TRBD2	TRBV20-1	CSASRAGVGTGELFF	TGCAGTGCTAGCCGAGCGGGAGTAGGCACCGGGGAGCTGTTTTTT
many	14	TRBJ2-5	TRBD2	TRBV30	CAWSVQSGSTGQYF	TGTGCCTGGAGTGTACAAAGCGGGAGTACGGGCCAGTACTTC
-	13	TRBJ1-4	-	TRBV14	CASSQWGSEKLFF	TGTGCCAGCAGCCAATGGGGGAGTGAAAAACTGTTTTTT
many	15	TRBJ1-5	-	TRBV28	CASSLVTRGIQPQHF	TGTGCCAGCAGTTTGGTAACTCGAGGGATACAGCCCCAGCATTTT
many	16	TRBJ2-6	TRBD2	TRBV2	CASRRGGSTGANVLTF	TGTGCCAGCCGGAGGGGAGGGTCTACTGGGGCCAACGTCCTGACTTTC
few	16	TRBJ2-2	-	TRBV19	CASSKGASVNTGELFF	TGTGCCAGTAGTAAGGGCGCTAGCGTAAACACCGGGGAGCTGTTTTTT
-	18	TRBJ2-3	TRBD2	TRBV2	CASSEELSLAGGEDTQYF	TGTGCCAGCAGTGAAGAACTCTCACTAGCGGGAGGAGAAGATACGCAGTATTTT
-	14	TRBJ2-7	-	TRBV19	CASAKTEGSYEQYF	TGTGCCAGTGCTAAAACAGAGGGGTCCTACGAGCAGTACTTC
-	16	TRBJ2-7	TRBD1	TRBV27	CASSFTGQGGSYEQYF	TGTGCCAGCAGTTTCACCGGACAGGGGGGATCCTACGAGCAGTACTTC
many	14	TRBJ1-5	-	TRBV28	CASSFWEDRQPQHF	TGTGCCAGCAGTTTTTGGGAGGATCGGCAGCCCCAGCATTTT
-	15	TRBJ2-7	-	TRBV28	CASRKNAGRTYEQYF	TGTGCCAGCAGGAAAAACGCGGGGAGAACCTACGAGCAGTACTTC
few	16	TRBJ2-3	TRBD2	TRBV27	CASRGRGLAVPDTQYF	TGTGCCAGCAGAGGTAGGGGACTAGCTGTTCCAGATACGCAGTATTTT
many	14	TRBJ2-7	TRBD1	TRBV28	CASSSGQGRNEQYF	TGTGCCAGCAGTTCCGGACAGGGGAGGAACGAGCAGTACTTC
-	11	TRBJ1-1	TRBD1	TRBV20-1	CSASRGYEAFF	TGCAGTGCTAGCAGGGGGTATGAAGCTTTCTTT
few	16	TRBJ2-2	TRBD2	TRBV6-5	CASSYSAGLASGELFF	TGTGCCAGCAGTTACTCGGCGGGACTAGCCTCAGGGGAGCTGTTTTTT
few	16	TRBJ1-6	TRBD1	TRBV5-4	CASSGLGTGSNSPLHF	TGTGCCAGCAGCGGCCTCGGGACAGGGAGTAATTCACCCCTCCACTTT
many	11	TRBJ1-1	-	TRBV20-1	CSVSLVAEAFF	TGCAGCGTCTCGTTAGTGGCTGAAGCTTTCTTT
many	14	TRBJ2-1	-	TRBV19	CASRTGFSYNEQFF	TGTGCCAGTAGAACAGGGTTCTCCTACAATGAGCAGTTCTTC
-	16	TRBJ2-7	TRBD2	TRBV3-1	CASSQDRGLGNYEQYF	TGTGCCAGCAGCCAAGATCGGGGACTAGGGAATTACGAGCAGTACTTC
few	16	TRBJ2-2	-	TRBV7-9	CASSLVWDRRTGELFF	TGTGCCAGCAGCTTAGTATGGGACCGAAGAACCGGGGAGCTGTTTTTT
many	15	TRBJ1-5	-	TRBV28	CASSSPTGGDQPQHF	TGTGCCAGCAGTTCGCCGACAGGCGGGGATCAGCCCCAGCATTTT
many	15	TRBJ2-7	TRBD2	TRBV7-3	CASSLAGGTTYEQYF	TGTGCCAGCAGCTTAGCGGGAGGAACTACCTACGAGCAGTACTTC
many	15	TRBJ2-3	-	TRBV3-1	CAAGLAAASTDTQYF	TGTGCCGCCGGGTTAGCGGCCGCTAGCACAGATACGCAGTATTTT
few	17	TRBJ1-2	TRBD1	TRBV24-1	CATSDPSGGTANYGYTF	TGTGCCACCAGTGATCCCTCGGGAGGGACAGCTAACTATGGCTACACCTTC
many	14	TRBJ1-1	TRBD1	TRBV10-3	CAIKGTGMNTEAFF	TGTGCCATCAAGGGGACAGGTATGAACACTGAAGCTTTCTTT
-	12	TRBJ2-7	-	TRBV20-1	CSARTGPYEQYF	TGCAGTGCTAGGACAGGCCCCTACGAGCAGTACTTC
-	15	TRBJ2-3	-	TRBV2	CASSEFGERLNTQYF	TGTGCCAGCAGTGAGTTTGGCGAGAGGTTAAATACGCAGTATTTT
few	14	TRBJ2-5	-	TRBV5-1	CASSLSGLKETQYF	TGCGCCAGCAGCTTGTCCGGACTGAAAGAGACCCAGTACTTC
few	17	TRBJ2-3	TRBD2	TRBV7-8	CASSLGGLAGVADTQYF	TGTGCCAGCAGCTTAGGGGGACTAGCGGGAGTGGCAGATACGCAGTATTTT
few	15	TRBJ2-3	TRBD1	TRBV28	CASSSGQGMTDTQYF	TGTGCCAGCAGTTCCGGACAGGGCATGACAGATACGCAGTATTTT
-	12	TRBJ2-5	-	TRBV2	CAGWYSQETQYF	TGTGCCGGATGGTACAGTCAAGAGACCCAGTACTTC
many	15	TRBJ2-5	-	TRBV28	CASSKNTGNQETQYF	TGTGCCAGCAGCAAAAATACAGGGAACCAAGAGACCCAGTACTTC
many	13	TRBJ1-2	TRBD1	TRBV7-9	CASSSGQGIGYTF	TGTGCCAGCAGCTCTGGACAGGGAATAGGCTACACCTTC